This T cell receptor (beta chain) was observed in a study of blood T cell repertoires in COVID-19. The J segment lost 5 bases and the V segment lost 3 bases, leaving 7 bases of the junction unmatched. This CDR3 is built from 14 residues. CDR1 is SGHDT, CDR2 YYEEEE, per germline. Per the authors' pipeline: Quantification of nucleated cells was approximated via reference gene primer amplification. Here immunoSEQ multiplex PCR was the method, and the copy in TCRdb shows in-frame clones only, minus some. Clone size and the V and J calls come from that table; the DNA yielded D and trimming. The repertoire has about 410,000 clones, over 75% of them found once; the top ten carry approximately 1.5%.

The sequenced sample consisted of peripheral blood. The receptor was derived from a woman aged 40 to 49 with COVID-19, enrolled during active disease. This chain uses TRBV5-6 with TRBJ2-5; TRBD2 aligns across 7 bases. The CDR3 DNA sequence: TGTGCCAGCAGCTCCCGGGGGGTTCAGGAGACCCAGTACTTC. It yields the protein CASSSRGVQETQYF.